This entry describes one T cell receptor beta chain. The antigen is not known. Measured with immunoSEQ multiplex PCR; TCRdb has only the in-frame clones, and not every one. The sample records about 2.2 million clones, roughly 95% being singletons. The data were taken from a study of shared clonotypes between healthy human individuals. As for the study in general: Per donor, three plates held CD4 naive cells, three held CD4 memory, two held CD8 naive and one held CD8 memory. Study findings and constraints: Generation probabilities were higher for clonotypes shared across all four sorted-subset donors than for unshared ones. Represented diversity, genetic and exposure-history alike, was limited by few donors.

The naive CD8 subset, CD45RO-negative cells positively selected for CCR7, excluded terminally differentiated effector memory CD45RA+ cells. J gave up 2 bases and V 5 bases, and 10 bases lay outside the gene matches. The germline gives CDR1 MNHEY, CDR2 SMNVEV (reference sequence). This CDR3 spans 17 amino acids. The V and J genes are TRBV27 and TRBJ1-3, with 9 bases lining up with TRBD1. This TCR came from a man aged 18 to 29 in good health. Some clones in this sample may be carry-over from other donors' samples. The sample comprised naive CD8+ T cells from PBMCs. In DNA, the CDR3 is TGTGCCAGCAGTCCCCGGCCCCACAGGGGGCCTGGAAACACCATATATTTT. Residues: CASSPRPHRGPGNTIYF.